The 17 T cell receptor beta chains below all came from one sample that was sequenced in a study of shared clonotypes between healthy human individuals. Only in-frame clones appear in the TCRdb table, and some are missing; sequencing was by immunoSEQ multiplex PCR. The sample contains about 480,000 clones, about four fifths of which appear only once. Sequences were obtained from PBMCs. The receptor set was obtained from a woman aged 35 to 49 in good health. Some clones in this sample may be carry-over from other donors' samples.

J is TRBJ2-3 and V is TRBV14; D unclear. CDR1 and CDR2 from the germline V gene are SGHDN and FVKESK. The V gene lost 1 base and the J gene lost 1 base, with 3 bases spanning the gap. This CDR3 has 13 amino acids. The CDR3 sequence: CASSQVRTDTQYF. The CDR3 DNA is TGTGCCAGCAGCCAAGTCCGCACAGATACGCAGTATTTT.

This clone occurred a few times. This sequence joins TRBV5-1 and TRBJ2-5, with 8 nucleotides matching TRBD2. Germline V gene data show CDR1 as SGHRS and CDR2 as YFSETQ. The V gene end was trimmed by 5 bases and the J gene end by 2 bases; junction bases not matched to a gene: 5. This CDR3 has 14 residues. The CDR3 nucleotides are TGCGCCAGCAGAGTAACTAGCGGACAAGAGACCCAGTACTTC. Protein product: CASRVTSGQETQYF.

This sequence joins TRBV5-1 and TRBJ2-2, with 14 bases fitting TRBD2. The CDR3 is made up of 21 amino acids. Germline lookup yields CDR1 SGHRS and CDR2 YFSETQ. V shed 7 bases, J shed 6 bases, and the junction held 23 bases outside the gene matches. Here the CDR3 reads CASAPFAGTSGSGSKAGELFF. CDR3 bases: TGCGCCAGCGCCCCCTTTGCCGGGACTAGCGGGAGCGGAAGTAAAGCCGGGGAGCTGTTTTTT. The whole variable domain, remainder taken from reference TRBV5-1 and TRBJ2-2, is KAGVTQTPRYLIKTRGQQVTLSCSPISGHRSVSWYQQTPGQGLQFLFEYFSETQRNKGNFPGRFSGRQFSNSRSEMNVSTLELGDSALYLCASAPFAGTSGSGSKAGELFFGEGSRLTVL.

CDR3 sequence: CASSLGGGGGEIEQYF. The CDR3 region has the DNA TGTGCCAGCAGCTTGGGCGGTGGGGGGGGAGAGATCGAGCAGTACTTC. The rearrangement joins TRBV5-4 to TRBJ2-7; TRBD2 agrees at 7 bases. The ends lost 0 bases at V and 6 bases at J; junction bases unmatched: 12. This CDR3 is 16 amino acids long. Germline lookup yields CDR1 SGHNT and CDR2 YYREEE (reference sequence).

The genes are TRBV11-2 and TRBJ2-2; TRBD2 aligns across 7 bases. CDR3 size: 15 residues. From germline, CDR1 is SGHAT and CDR2 FQNNGV. J gave up 7 bases and V 7 bases, and 12 bases lay outside the gene matches. CDR3 loop: CASTPRGGLGGELFF. CDR3 bases: TGTGCCAGCACCCCGAGGGGAGGGCTGGGCGGGGAGCTGTTTTTT.

This clone has just a few counts. The CDR3 spells CASSPRGGGGEAFF. CDR3 sequence (DNA): TGTGCCAGCAGCCCCAGGGGAGGGGGCGGTGAAGCTTTCTTT. This chain joins TRBV7-3 and TRBJ1-1; the match to TRBD1 covers 7 bases. Germline V gene data show CDR1 as SGHTA and CDR2 as FQGTGA. CDR3 length: 14 amino acids. V shed 5 bases and J 7 bases; nucleotides not matched to a gene: 10.

J is TRBJ1-1 and V is TRBV7-9; no clear D gene. The CDR3 is made up of 15 amino acids. The ends were cut back, 3 bases at V and 1 base at J, with 12 bases in the middle. Germline V gene lookup returns CDR1 SEHNR and CDR2 FQNEAQ (reference sequence). The DNA of the CDR3 is TGTGCCAGCAGCTTCCAGGCCCGATCGAACACTGAAGCTTTCTTT. Encoded protein: CASSFQARSNTEAFF. Full variable domain (missing parts from reference TRBV7-9 and TRBJ1-1): DTGVSQNPRHKITKRGQNVTFRCDPISEHNRLYWYRQTLGQGPEFLTYFQNEAQLEKSRLLSDRFSAERPKGSFSTLEIQRTEQGDSAMYLCASSFQARSNTEAFFGQGTRLTVV.

The CDR3 DNA sequence: TGCGCCAGCAGCATAATGACAGGGGACTATGGCTACACCTTC. It specifies CASSIMTGDYGYTF. V is TRBV5-1 and J is TRBJ1-2, with 8 bases matching TRBD1. Germline V gene lookup returns CDR1 SGHRS and CDR2 YFSETQ. The CDR3 has 14 residues. The junction had 5 bases not matched to a gene; V was cut back by 4 bases and J by 3 bases. Drawing the rest from reference TRBV5-1 and TRBJ1-2, the complete variable domain is KAGVTQTPRYLIKTRGQQVTLSCSPISGHRSVSWYQQTPGQGLQFLFEYFSETQRNKGNFPGRFSGRQFSNSRSEMNVSTLELGDSALYLCASSIMTGDYGYTFGSGTRLTVV.

The J gene is TRBJ2-7, the V gene TRBV7-9; no clear D gene. The CDR3 runs to 12 residues. V was trimmed by 1 base and J by 5 bases, leaving 6 bases between them. Germline values: CDR1 SEHNR, CDR2 FQNEAQ (reference sequence). Here the CDR3 reads CASSLGPNEQYF. The CDR3 nucleotides are TGTGCCAGCAGCTTAGGACCCAACGAGCAGTACTTC.

Regarding this clone: A much bigger clone sits one base away, suggesting this may be a read error. The gene calls are TRBV6-1 and TRBJ1-4; 9 bases match TRBD1. Per germline, CDR1 MNHNS and CDR2 SASEGT. The CDR3 extends over 16 amino acids. The CDR3 DNA reads TGTGCCGGCAGTGAACCTCGGGGACAGGGAAATGAAAAACTGTTTTTT. It specifies CAGSEPRGQGNEKLFF.

This clone was picked up a small number of times. V and J are TRBV29-1 and TRBJ1-3; D is possibly TRBD1 (5 bases). CDR1 is SQVTM and CDR2 is ANQGSEA in the germline V gene. With 3 bases removed from V and 3 bases from J, the gap between germline ends came to 12 bases. The CDR3 is 14 residues long. The CDR3 is CSVDGGSGGNTIYF. As DNA, the CDR3 is TGCAGCGTTGATGGGGGTTCGGGTGGAAACACCATATATTTT. Using reference TRBV29-1 and TRBJ1-3 for the parts outside the CDR3, the full variable domain is SAVISQKPSRDICQRGTSLTIQCQVDSQVTMMFWYRQQPGQSLTLIATANQGSEATYESGFVIDKFPISRPNLTFSTLTVSNMSPEDSSIYLCSVDGGSGGNTIYFGEGSWLTVV.

The rearrangement uses TRBV6-5 and TRBJ1-4, with 7 bases fitting TRBD1. V trimming: 4 bases; J trimming: 7 bases; junction bases outside the gene matches: 9. CDR1 and CDR2 (germline): MNHEY, SVGAGI. The CDR3 spans 15 residues. CDR3 loop: CASSLTGSGGEKLFF. The CDR3 DNA follows: TGTGCCAGCAGTTTGACAGGGTCAGGCGGTGAAAAACTGTTTTTT.

The rearrangement links TRBV10-3 to TRBJ2-3; D is unclear. Germline CDR1 and CDR2: ENHRY and SYGVKD. V shed 6 bases and J shed 0 bases, with 10 bases lying between them. The CDR3 sequence is 14 residues long. CDR3 residues: CAISPQISTDTQYF. CDR3 coding DNA: TGTGCCATCAGCCCCCAAATAAGCACAGATACGCAGTATTTT.

V and J are TRBV5-1 and TRBJ2-7; D gene unclear. Germline V gene sequence: CDR1 SGHRS, CDR2 YFSETQ. Trimming cost V 4 bases and J 3 bases, with 20 bases left between them. The CDR3 is 16 residues long. The DNA for the CDR3 is TGCGCCAGCAGCCTGGGCCTCCCCCACATAGACTACGAGCAGTACTTC. Its translation is CASSLGLPHIDYEQYF. Combining the CDR3 with reference TRBV5-1 and TRBJ2-7 gives the whole variable domain KAGVTQTPRYLIKTRGQQVTLSCSPISGHRSVSWYQQTPGQGLQFLFEYFSETQRNKGNFPGRFSGRQFSNSRSEMNVSTLELGDSALYLCASSLGLPHIDYEQYFGPGTRLTVT.

The genes are TRBV2 and TRBJ2-7; a weak D match, TRBD2 (6 bases). The CDR3 has 15 residues. Germline values: CDR1 SNHLY, CDR2 FYNNEI. The germline V and J ends were trimmed by 6 bases and 5 bases, with 20 bases remaining between them. In DNA form, the CDR3 reads TGTGCCAGCAGGGGGTCTAGCGCCGAGAGTAACGAGCAGTACTTC. It is translated as CASRGSSAESNEQYF. Full variable domain (missing parts from reference TRBV2 and TRBJ2-7): EPEVTQTPSHQVTQMGQEVILRCVPISNHLYFYWYRQILGQKVEFLVSFYNNEISEKSEIFDDQFSVERPDGSNFTLKIRSTKLEDSAMYFCASRGSSAESNEQYFGPGTRLTVT.

The chain couples TRBV21-1 to TRBJ2-3; TRBD2, the D gene given by the table, was not confirmed from the DNA. TRBV21-1 counts as a pseudogene. CDR3 length: 10 residues. CDR3 protein: CAPCTDTQYF. CDR3 coding DNA: TGTGCCCCGTGCACAGATACGCAGTATTTT.

V usage is TRBV28 and J usage is TRBJ1-2; D perhaps matches TRBD1 (6 bases). CDR3 length: 15 amino acids. CDR1 and CDR2 from the germline V gene are MDHEN and SYDVKM. V lost 5 bases, J lost 6 bases, and 19 bases lay in between. The CDR3 DNA follows: TGTGCCAGCAGTCCCTCGGCAGGGGAACGGGATGGCTACACCTTC. Translating gives CASSPSAGERDGYTF.